The clone carrying this T cell receptor (beta chain) was seen ten or more times. TCRdb reprocessed the 5' RACE reads via MiXCR and lists one record per CDR3 protein. This sample yields about 80,000 distinct CDR3 sequences, of which approximately 5.8% are seen a single time; 7.9% belongs to the top ten. Germline CDR1 reads SGHRS; CDR2 reads YFSETQ. Trimming removed 0 bases at V and 1 base at J, with 2 bases between. The CDR3 extends over 13 amino acids. The sample is drawn from a study of neurological immune-mediated disorders. Background on the study: In a group of approximately 35 multiple sclerosis patients, some 31 had the relapsing-remitting type and 3 had the secondary progressive type.

Stated time point: longitudinal time-point 2. The TCR comes from an older woman with multiple sclerosis. This rearrangement joins TRBV5-1 to TRBJ1-5; no definite D call. What was sequenced was PBMCs. The CDR3 loop is CASSLESNQPQHF. DNA for the CDR3: TGCGCCAGCAGCTTGGAAAGCAATCAGCCCCAGCATTTT.